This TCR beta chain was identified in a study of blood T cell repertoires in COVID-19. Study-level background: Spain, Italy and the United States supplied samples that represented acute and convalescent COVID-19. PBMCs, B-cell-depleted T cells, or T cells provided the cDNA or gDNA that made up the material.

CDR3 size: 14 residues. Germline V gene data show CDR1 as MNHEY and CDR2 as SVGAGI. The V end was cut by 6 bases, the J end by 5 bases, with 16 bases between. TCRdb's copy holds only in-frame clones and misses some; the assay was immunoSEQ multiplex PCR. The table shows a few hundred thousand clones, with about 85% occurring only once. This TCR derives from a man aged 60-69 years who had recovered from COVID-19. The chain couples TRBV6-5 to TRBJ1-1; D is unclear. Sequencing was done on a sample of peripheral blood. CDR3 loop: CASSPGSSRTEAFF. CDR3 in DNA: TGTGCCAGCAGCCCCGGGTCGTCGAGGACTGAAGCTTTCTTT.